This TCR beta chain was profiled in a study of OX40 agonist ivuxolimab in advanced cancers. Study at large: Administration of intravenous ivuxolimab to patients occurred every 2 weeks at 0.01 to 10 mg/kg.

Study-wide points: Expanded clones tended on average to be more numerous among CD8+ T cells than CD4+. Compared with others, partial responders at 0.1-3.0 mg/kg displayed clonal expansion among the lowest.

Autoimmune disease history or systemic immunosuppression excluded patients. Germline values: CDR1 MDHEN, CDR2 SYDVKM. Trimming removed 3 bases at V and 7 bases at J, with 12 bases between. This CDR3 spans 13 amino acids. The repertoire was sequenced with immunoSEQ multiplex PCR; TCRdb's copy has only in-frame clones and lacks some. The sample carries more than 70,000 clones, under 85% recorded once. About this clone: The antigen is not known.

The source of this sequence is an adult with an advanced solid tumor such as melanoma, head and neck, liver or kidney cancer. Material: CD4+ or CD8+ T cells sorted from blood, obtained in a trial of the OX40 agonist ivuxolimab. The genes are TRBV28 and TRBJ1-2; D gene ambiguous. The CDR3 DNA follows: TGTGCCAGCAGTTTTGGCCTGATGTTTGGCTACACCTTC. Translating gives CASSFGLMFGYTF.